This T cell receptor (beta chain) was captured by sequencing in a study of cytomegalovirus exposure and HLA in healthy donors (dated by TCRdb to 2016 to 2017). With regard to the full study: An earlier analysis of about 530 of the donors reported approximately 280 Gb of sequence data and around 110 million unique TCR beta sequences obtained from roughly 170 million T cells. Across some 400 genotyped donors of the cohort, an average of 235,054 unique TCR beta nucleotide sequences per donor were sequenced, and around 20% of those sequences were non-productive. Approximately 300 gigabases of sequencing data and around 85 million unique TCR sequences made up an early release that covered approximately 650 HLA-typed donors. An earlier analysis of approximately 640 of the donors applied high-throughput TCR beta sequencing to assess whether each TCR beta V gene segment acted as functional or pseudogenic. Among the roughly 390 genotyped donors, around 81% belonged to the genetic ancestry cluster associated with self-reported Caucasian donors. To predict cytomegalovirus infection status, the study brought together high-throughput TCR immunosequencing, statistical association of individual TCRs with disease status, and machine learning. Class I and class II HLA loci were covered by the typing at four-digit resolution. The later analysis used no new phenotypic data to find candidate immune exposures, relying instead on TCR beta sequences and their occurrence across donors. All discovery cohort repertoires had been generated using a single sequencing platform. A later genetic analysis took genome-wide SNP genotypes for about three fifths of the roughly 700 donors and used that subset as a discovery cohort. The aim of the study was to test whether cataloging public T cell receptors could identify signatures of past pathogen exposure. A later analysis re-examined previously published TCR beta repertoires from about 700 donors and added high-resolution HLA genotyping to investigate patterns of TCR occurrence. Several DR-DQ haplotypes were treated as single units for association and clustering because of strong linkage in the cohort. Besides the first cohort of approximately 710 subjects, a separate validation cohort made up of some 110 different subjects was used. The number of donors typed differed by locus, with about 629-640 for A, B, C, DRB1 and DQB1, around 560 for DQA1, 600 to 610 for DPA1, and roughly 450 for DPB1. Donor age, sex, ethnicity and CMV serostatus were compiled alongside the repertoire data. The study profiled the T cell repertoires of 666 subjects by immunosequencing and related them to cytomegalovirus serostatus.

Paper-wide results and their limitations: In a later analysis, HLA-associated TCR beta chains showed more clonal expansion and lower generation probabilities than non-associated chains that were equally common. A later analysis associated some 17,000 TCR beta sequences with specific HLA alleles at a false discovery rate of 0.05. The sequencing pipeline was judged likely to have produced a cluster of highly shared sequence variants as a technical artifact. Correlated functional status among segregating V segments might reflect linkage disequilibrium, but an unknown experimental factor could not be ruled out. Some IMGT-functional V segments, including TRBV6-2 and TRBV6-3, could not be distinguished by the 87-base-pair reads and were therefore excluded. Strong co-occurrence of HLA alleles, especially DR and DQ, made assigning TCR associations to individual alleles difficult. Because some donors lacked HLA typing at each locus, the association tests relied only on the typed subset. A further reported finding was that TCR beta sequences accurately predicted the HLA-A and HLA-B alleles for most subjects in the first cohort. Compared with the approximately 670-donor mean, donors in an Asian-associated ancestry cluster had fewer N-insertions in productive TCRs, according to a later genetic analysis. In a later analysis, several top co-occurrence clusters were reported to appear linked to parvovirus B19, influenza, CMV and Epstein-Barr virus. The earlier analysis of fewer than 750 of the donors excluded over 15 rarely observed V segments, including chromosome 9 orphons, because counts were too low. Cytomegalovirus status was reported to be diagnosed by the classifier with high specificity and sensitivity in both the original and validation cohorts. Broadly in line with IMGT annotations, most TCR beta V segments showed up in productive rearrangements about 87% or about 30% of the time in an earlier analysis of 450 to 600 of the donors. A few of the identified cytomegalovirus-associated TCR beta chains were confirmed in vitro to be specific for cytomegalovirus antigens. According to the authors, the approach could potentially be generalized to other disease states and immunological phenotypes. Immune exposure information for the cohort was limited to CMV serostatus. In a later analysis, the rate of TCR association differed among HLA loci, with DRB1 alleles having the most associated TCRs and HLA-C alleles having the fewest. A later genetic analysis associated a missense DCLRE1C variant with V-gene and J-gene trimming of TCR beta chains, and an independent cohort replicated the association. In the study, about 150 TCR beta chains were listed as associated with cytomegalovirus. This cohort had only TCR beta chains sequenced, and the lack of alpha or paired-chain data limited which features could be detected. According to a later analysis, most CMV-associated TCR beta chains appeared to be HLA-restricted, and the HLA associations seemed to be driven largely by CMV exposure. Presence/absence analyses assumed roughly uniform sequencing depth across donors, an assumption that may not hold. Most TCR sequences were seen in very few donors, while some public TCRs were found in many individuals.

Worth noting for this clone: Its antigen specificity is not known. No base qualities exist here, and no much larger clone lies one base off it.

Library creation used the immunoSEQ multiplex PCR assay. For the multiplex PCR, a mixture combining 60 forward primers for TCR Vbeta segments and 13 reverse primers for TCR Jbeta segments was used. The CDR3 region of rearranged TCR beta genes was amplified from genomic DNA by a multiplex PCR assay. The Illumina HiSeq System was used to sequence the amplified TCR beta libraries as 87-base-pair reads. The paper's processing steps were these. A later analysis tallied 75 million to 95 million unique TCR beta chains across the 666 repertoires, and around 9.9 million of those chains were shared by two or more donors. To remove PCR and sequencing errors, raw reads were error-corrected and collapsed into unique sequences using a nearest-neighbor algorithm that merged closely related sequences. To assign V, D and J gene segments, CDR3 sequences were aligned to IMGT reference sequences. Each retained sequence needed at least a six-nucleotide match to both a V gene segment and a J gene segment. A rearrangement was called productive if the CDR3 had no stop codons and remained in frame with V and J, and every other rearrangement was called non-productive. CDR3 was defined by IMGT convention, running from the second conserved V-encoded cysteine to the conserved J-encoded phenylalanine. Sequences without an unambiguous match to a single V gene segment were excluded from the earlier analysis of 450 to 750 of the donors. In an earlier analysis of a few hundred of the donors, V segments were called functional above 56.7% productive rearrangements and were called segregating when the between-donor standard deviation exceeded 5%. A statistical classification framework was built to diagnose cytomegalovirus status from the catalog of TCR beta chain sequences. In a later analysis, TCR nucleotide sequences were compared against IMGT/GENE-DB human TR gene sequences so that V and J genes could be assigned. The TCRdist pipeline was used in a later analysis to assign CDR3 sequences and most-parsimonious VDJ recombination scenarios. In a later analysis, every TCR beta chain was defined by the combination of its CDR3 amino acid sequence and its V-gene family, and reads without a unique V-gene family were dropped. In a later analysis, fewer than 650 highly shared, low-generation-probability nucleotide sequences were removed to address suspected cross-contamination and a sequencing artifact. In a later analysis, a clonal expansion index for each public chain was calculated from normalized within-repertoire ranks of inferred template counts. Generation probabilities in a later analysis came from a VDJ recombination model fitted to out-of-frame rearrangements, and those results were checked against IGoR. In a later analysis, TCR-TCR, TCR-HLA and TCR-CMV co-occurrence was scored with hypergeometric tests, and a repertoire-size bias correction was applied to TCR pairs. A later analysis estimated false discovery rates by permuting HLA or CMV assignments 20 times. A later analysis grouped co-occurring TCRs with DBSCAN, adding TCRdist sequence similarity when clustering within HLA-allele-positive subsets. Repertoires with fewer than 30,000 or more than 120,000 public chains were left out of co-occurrence clustering, as were four to six repertoires with anomalous nucleotide sharing. Imported from immuneACCESS, the table was reduced by TCRdb to in-frame sequences with V and J called. These copies leave out some clones; in studies compared against another copy, an unresolved V gene accounts for under half, and the cause of the remainder is not known. That table gives V, J and clone size, and the DNA gave D and trimming. Within this sample are 140,000 or so clones, with roughly 80% of them counted one time only. The ten biggest clones cover approximately 2% of the sample.

In total, around 600 healthy bone marrow donors made up the cohort. At the time of sampling, all cohort members were nominally healthy, though unrecorded immune exposures were likely present. The donor tested CMV seronegative and was one of the 352 seronegative cohort members. A peripheral blood sample was provided by each donor, and peripheral blood mononuclear cells were used for TCR beta sequencing. Genomic DNA was extracted from the blood cell samples with the Qiagen DNeasy Blood Extraction Kit. From the cysteine through the phenylalanine, the CDR3 covers 16 amino acids. CDR3 DNA is the only sequence kept; it has 48 bases, read in frame from the first base. Per the germline V gene (reference sequence), SEHNR is the CDR1 and FQNEAQ is the CDR2.

This clonotype was sampled from a woman in her thirties or forties in good health and CMV-seronegative. The material sequenced was PBMCs. The V and J genes are TRBV7-9 and TRBJ2-5, and TRBD2 aligns with 8 junction nucleotides. The J call could be wrong; TRBJ2-7 is a better fit for the DNA end. Here is the DNA: TGTGCCAGCAGCTTAGTGTACGGGAGGGCCGTATACGAGCAGTACTTC. It specifies CASSLVYGRAVYEQYF.